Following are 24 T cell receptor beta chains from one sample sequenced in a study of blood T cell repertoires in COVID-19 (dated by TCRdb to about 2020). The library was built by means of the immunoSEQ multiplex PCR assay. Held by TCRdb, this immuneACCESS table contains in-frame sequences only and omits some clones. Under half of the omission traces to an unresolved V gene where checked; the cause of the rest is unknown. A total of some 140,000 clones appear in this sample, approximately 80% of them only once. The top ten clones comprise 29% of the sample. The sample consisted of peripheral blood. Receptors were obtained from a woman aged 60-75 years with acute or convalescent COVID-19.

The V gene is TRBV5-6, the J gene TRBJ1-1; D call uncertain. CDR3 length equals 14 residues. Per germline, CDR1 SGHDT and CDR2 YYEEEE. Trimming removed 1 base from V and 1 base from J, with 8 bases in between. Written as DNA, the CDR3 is TGTGCCAGCAGCTTGCCCGCCAGGAACACTGAAGCTTTCTTT. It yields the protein CASSLPARNTEAFF.

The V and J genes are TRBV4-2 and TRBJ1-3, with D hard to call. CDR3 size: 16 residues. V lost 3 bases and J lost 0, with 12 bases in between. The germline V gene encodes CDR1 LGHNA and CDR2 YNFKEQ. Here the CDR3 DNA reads TGTGCCAGCAGCCACCCGGCGGGGAGCTCTGGAAACACCATATATTTT. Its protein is CASSHPAGSSGNTIYF.

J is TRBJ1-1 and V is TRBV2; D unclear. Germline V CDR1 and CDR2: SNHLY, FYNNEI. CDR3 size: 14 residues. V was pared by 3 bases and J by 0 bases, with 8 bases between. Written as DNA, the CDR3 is TGTGCCAGCAGTGACATAGTTATGAACACTGAAGCTTTCTTT. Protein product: CASSDIVMNTEAFF.

The DNA of the CDR3 is TGTGCCAGCAGTGAATACGGGACAGGGCGAGCTTTCTTT. Translated, it gives CASSEYGTGRAFF. The chain has TRBV6-1 and TRBJ1-1; 9 bases line up with TRBD1. Germline-derived CDR1 and CDR2 are MNHNS and SASEGT. The ends lost 2 bases at V and 10 bases at J; junction bases unmatched: 5. CDR3 length equals 13 residues.

The CDR3 loop is CASSRGGSETQYF. As DNA, the CDR3 is TGTGCCAGCAGCCGGGGGGGGTCGGAGACCCAGTACTTC. The chain joins TRBV7-3 to TRBJ2-5, with 8 bases identical to TRBD2. The CDR3 sequence is 13 residues long. Germline values: CDR1 SGHTA, CDR2 FQGTGA. Unmatched junction bases numbered 4, after V lost 5 bases and J lost 5 bases.

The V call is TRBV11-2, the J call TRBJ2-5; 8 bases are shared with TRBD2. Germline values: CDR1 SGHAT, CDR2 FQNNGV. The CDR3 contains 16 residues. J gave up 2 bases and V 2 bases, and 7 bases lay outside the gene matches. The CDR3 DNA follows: TGTGCCAGCAGCTTAAACCGGGGGGGCATACAAGAGACCCAGTACTTC. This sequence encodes CASSLNRGGIQETQYF.

The CDR3 nucleotides read TGTGCCAGCAGTTACTCTTGGCGGGGGACCTACAATGAGCAGTTCTTC. This translates into CASSYSWRGTYNEQFF. The rearrangement uses TRBV6-5 and TRBJ2-1, with 7 positions matching TRBD2. CDR1 and CDR2 from the germline V gene are MNHEY and SVGAGI. The CDR3 covers 16 residues. Trimming removed 0 bases from V and 2 bases from J; junction bases left unmatched: 4.

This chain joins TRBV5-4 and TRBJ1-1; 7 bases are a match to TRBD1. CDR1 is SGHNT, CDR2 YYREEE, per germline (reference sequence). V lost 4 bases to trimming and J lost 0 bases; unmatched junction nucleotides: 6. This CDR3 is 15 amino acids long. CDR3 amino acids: CASSLDRPMNTEAFF. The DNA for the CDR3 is TGTGCCAGCAGCCTGGACAGGCCGATGAACACTGAAGCTTTCTTT.

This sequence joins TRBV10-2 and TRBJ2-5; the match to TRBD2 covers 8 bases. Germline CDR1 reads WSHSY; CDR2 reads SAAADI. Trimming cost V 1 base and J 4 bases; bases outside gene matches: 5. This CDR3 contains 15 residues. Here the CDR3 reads CASSELAGGSETQYF. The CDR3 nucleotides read TGCGCCAGCAGTGAGTTGGCGGGGGGATCAGAGACCCAGTACTTC.

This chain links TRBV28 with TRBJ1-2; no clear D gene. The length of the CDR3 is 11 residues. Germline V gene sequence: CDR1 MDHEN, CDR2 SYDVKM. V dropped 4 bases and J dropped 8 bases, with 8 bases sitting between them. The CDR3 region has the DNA TGTGCCAGCAGTTCCCCGCGCGGCTACACCTTC. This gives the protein CASSSPRGYTF.

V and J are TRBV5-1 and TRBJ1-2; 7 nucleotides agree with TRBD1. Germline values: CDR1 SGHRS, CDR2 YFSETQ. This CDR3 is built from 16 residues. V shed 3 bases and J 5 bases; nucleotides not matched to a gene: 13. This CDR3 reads CASSSTPDRHGYGYTF. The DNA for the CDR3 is TGCGCCAGCAGCTCTACCCCGGACAGGCATGGTTATGGCTACACCTTC.

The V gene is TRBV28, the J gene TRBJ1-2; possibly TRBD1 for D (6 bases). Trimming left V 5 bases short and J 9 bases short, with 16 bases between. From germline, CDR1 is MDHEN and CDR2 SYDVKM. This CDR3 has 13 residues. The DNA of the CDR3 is TGTGCCAGCAGTATGGGGACACCTGGTAGCTACACCTTC. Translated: CASSMGTPGSYTF.

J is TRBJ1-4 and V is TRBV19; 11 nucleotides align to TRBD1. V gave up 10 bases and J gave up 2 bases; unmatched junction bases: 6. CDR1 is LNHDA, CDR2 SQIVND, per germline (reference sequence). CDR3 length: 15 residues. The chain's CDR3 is CATGTGGWTNEKLFF. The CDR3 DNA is TGTGCCACCGGGACAGGGGGTTGGACTAATGAAAAACTGTTTTTT.

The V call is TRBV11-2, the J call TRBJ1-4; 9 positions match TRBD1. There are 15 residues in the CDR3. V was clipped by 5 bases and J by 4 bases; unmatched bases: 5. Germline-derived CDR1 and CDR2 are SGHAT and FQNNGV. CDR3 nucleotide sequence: TGTGCCAGCAGCGGGACAGGGTATATTAATGAAAAACTGTTTTTT. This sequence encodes CASSGTGYINEKLFF.

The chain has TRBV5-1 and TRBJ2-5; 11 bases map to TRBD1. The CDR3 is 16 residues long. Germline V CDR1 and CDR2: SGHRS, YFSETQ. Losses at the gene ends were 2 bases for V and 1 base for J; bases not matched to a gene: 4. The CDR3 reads CASSFGGQGAQETQYF. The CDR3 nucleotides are TGCGCCAGCAGCTTTGGTGGACAGGGGGCCCAAGAGACCCAGTACTTC.

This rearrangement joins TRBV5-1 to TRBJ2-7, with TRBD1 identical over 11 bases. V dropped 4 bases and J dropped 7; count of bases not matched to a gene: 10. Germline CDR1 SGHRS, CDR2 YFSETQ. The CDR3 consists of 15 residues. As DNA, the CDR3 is TGCGCCAGCAGCCGCGGAGGACAGGGGGCTGAGGAGCAGTACTTC. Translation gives CASSRGGQGAEEQYF.

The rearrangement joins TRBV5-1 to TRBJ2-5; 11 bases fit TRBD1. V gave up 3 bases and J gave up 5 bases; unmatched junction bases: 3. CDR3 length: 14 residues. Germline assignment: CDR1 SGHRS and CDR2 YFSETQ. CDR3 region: CASSWTGGWETQYF. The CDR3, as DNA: TGCGCCAGCAGCTGGACAGGGGGCTGGGAGACCCAGTACTTC.

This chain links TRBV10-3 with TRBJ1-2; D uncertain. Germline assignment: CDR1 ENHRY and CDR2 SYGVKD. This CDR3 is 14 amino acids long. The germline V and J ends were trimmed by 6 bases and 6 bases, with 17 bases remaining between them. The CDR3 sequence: CAISAEGSRDGYTF. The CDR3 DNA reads TGTGCCATCAGCGCTGAGGGATCAAGGGATGGCTACACCTTC.

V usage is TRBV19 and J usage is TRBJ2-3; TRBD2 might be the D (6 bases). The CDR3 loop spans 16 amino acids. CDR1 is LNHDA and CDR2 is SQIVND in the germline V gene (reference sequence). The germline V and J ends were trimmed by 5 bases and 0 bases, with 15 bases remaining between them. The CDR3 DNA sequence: TGTGCCAGTAGTGTTCTAGCGCGTCGAAGCACAGATACGCAGTATTTT. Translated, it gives CASSVLARRSTDTQYF. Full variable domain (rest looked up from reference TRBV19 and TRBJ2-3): DGGITQSPKYLFRKEGQNVTLSCEQNLNHDAMYWYRQDPGQGLRLIYYSQIVNDFQKGDIAEGYSVSREKKESFPLTVTSAQKNPTAFYLCASSVLARRSTDTQYFGPGTRLTVL.

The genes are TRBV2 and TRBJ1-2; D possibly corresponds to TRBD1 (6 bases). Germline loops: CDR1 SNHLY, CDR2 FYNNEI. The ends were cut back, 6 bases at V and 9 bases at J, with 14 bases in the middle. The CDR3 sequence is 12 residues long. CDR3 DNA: TGTGCCAGCAGGGCGGGGGGCCAGAGCTACACCTTC. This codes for CASRAGGQSYTF.

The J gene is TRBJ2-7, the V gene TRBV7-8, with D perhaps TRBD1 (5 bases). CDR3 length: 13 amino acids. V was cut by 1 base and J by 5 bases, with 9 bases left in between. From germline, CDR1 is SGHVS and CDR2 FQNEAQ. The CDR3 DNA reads TGTGCCAGCAGCTTAGAGGGGCGGCACGAGCAGTACGTC. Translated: CASSLEGRHEQYV.

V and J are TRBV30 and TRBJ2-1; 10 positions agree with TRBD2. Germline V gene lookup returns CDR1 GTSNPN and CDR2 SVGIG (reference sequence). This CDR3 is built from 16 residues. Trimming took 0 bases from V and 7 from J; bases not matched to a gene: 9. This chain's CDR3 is CAWSVGSGGARNEQFF. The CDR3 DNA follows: TGTGCCTGGAGTGTAGGAAGCGGGGGGGCCAGAAATGAGCAGTTCTTC.

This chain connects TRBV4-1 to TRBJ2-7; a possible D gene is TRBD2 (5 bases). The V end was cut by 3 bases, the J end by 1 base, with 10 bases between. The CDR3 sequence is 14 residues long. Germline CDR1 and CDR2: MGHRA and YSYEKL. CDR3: CASSHPRASYEQYF. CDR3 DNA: TGCGCCAGCAGCCACCCGCGGGCTTCCTACGAGCAGTACTTC.

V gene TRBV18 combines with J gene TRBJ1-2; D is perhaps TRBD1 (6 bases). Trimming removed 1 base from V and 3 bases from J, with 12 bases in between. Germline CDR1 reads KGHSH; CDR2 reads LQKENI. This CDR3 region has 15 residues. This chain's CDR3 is CASSPQGTPYYGYTF. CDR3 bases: TGTGCCAGCTCACCACAGGGGACACCATACTATGGCTACACCTTC.